The 17 T cell receptor beta chains given below trace back to one sample, sequenced in a study of neurological immune-mediated disorders. TCRdb re-called the 5' RACE reads with MiXCR, one entry per CDR3 protein. The sample comprises 60,000 to 80,000 distinct CDR3 sequences, 4.5% to 5.5% of which are singletons, and 3.4% rests with the top ten. Sequencing input: PBMCs. These receptors were taken from a woman aged 45-65 years with multiple sclerosis.

This clonotype was counted ten times or more. This rearrangement joins TRBV12-3 or TRBV12-4 to TRBJ1-1; 7 bases align to TRBD1. The CDR3 is made up of 14 amino acids. Germline trimming cut 6 bases from V and 3 bases from J; bases unmatched to any gene: 7. The CDR3 here is CASSPTGVHTEAFF. The CDR3 DNA follows: TGTGCCAGCAGCCCCACAGGGGTGCACACTGAAGCTTTCTTT.

By its share, this clonotype is medium-sized (0.01 to 0.1%). The J gene is TRBJ2-2, the V gene TRBV29-1; D is ambiguous. Germline CDR1 SQVTM, CDR2 ANQGSEA. This CDR3 comprises 12 residues. Trimming left V 6 bases short and J 5 bases short, with 10 bases between. CDR3 sequence (DNA): TGCAGCGTAGAGCTGGGGACCGGGGAGCTGTTTTTT. It specifies CSVELGTGELFF.

This clonotype was counted ten times or more. The V call is TRBV5-1, the J call TRBJ1-5; D not certain. Germline V gene data show CDR1 as SGHRS and CDR2 as YFSETQ. This CDR3 spans 12 amino acids. The CDR3 sequence: CAAKVSNQPQHF. In DNA, the CDR3 is TGCGCTGCGAAGGTGAGCAATCAGCCCCAGCATTTT.

This clonotype was picked up a small number of times. The CDR3 does not end in the conserved phenylalanine or tryptophan, so this is likely a read error. The chain links TRBV7-2 to TRBJ2-4; 10 nucleotides match TRBD2. V shed 1 base and J 0 bases; nucleotides not matched to a gene: 3. The CDR3 covers 17 residues. Germline V lookup: CDR1 SGHTA, CDR2 FQGNSA. CDR3 in amino acids: CASSLGGLARAKNIQYC. The DNA of the CDR3 is TGTGCCAGCAGCTTAGGGGGACTAGCGCGAGCCAAAAACATTCAGTACTGC.

This clonotype was seen only a few times. This clone may be a read error of a much larger clone one base away. The chain carries TRBV20-1 and TRBJ1-2, with 9 bases fitting TRBD1. With 0 bases clipped from V and 3 bases from J, the junction kept 11 bases outside the gene matches. There are 17 residues in the CDR3. Germline CDR1 is DFQATT and CDR2 is SNEGSKA (reference sequence). CDR3 sequence: CSARDPIMGQGDYGYTF. The CDR3 DNA sequence: TGCAGTGCTAGAGATCCTATTATGGGACAGGGAGACTATGGCTACACCTTC.

The rearrangement uses TRBV20-1 and TRBJ2-1, with a tentative D call TRBD2 (6 bases). With 6 bases removed from V and 1 base from J, the gap between germline ends came to 22 bases. Germline V CDR1 and CDR2: DFQATT, SNEGSKA (reference sequence). The CDR3 length is 17 residues. The CDR3 nucleotides are TGCAGTGCGAGTGGGGGGTCGGACCTATCGTCCTACAATGAGCAGTTCTTC. It yields the protein CSASGGSDLSSYNEQFF.

This clonotype was seen many times. The chain uses TRBV4-3 and TRBJ1-2; 7 bases are a match to TRBD1. The CDR3 contains 15 residues. V lost 1 base and J lost 6; bases outside the gene matches: 8. The germline V gene encodes CDR1 LGHNA and CDR2 YSLEER. CDR3 in amino acids: CASSQARTGKNGYTF. CDR3 in DNA: TGCGCCAGCAGCCAAGCGAGGACAGGCAAAAATGGCTACACCTTC.

This clonotype has a count of ten or more. CDR3 sequence (DNA): TGTGCCAGCAGCTTACAAGGGACAGGCCCGAACATTCAGTACTTC. Its protein product is CASSLQGTGPNIQYF. The chain links TRBV7-6 to TRBJ2-4, with 8 bases fitting TRBD1. CDR1 and CDR2 from the germline V gene are SGHVS and FNYEAQ. V trimming: 2 bases; J trimming: 7 bases; junction bases outside the gene matches: 7. This CDR3 region has 15 residues.

This clonotype was seen repeatedly, ten times or more. The V and J genes are TRBV5-6 and TRBJ1-2; D call uncertain. Germline CDR1 and CDR2: SGHDT and YYEEEE. Deletions cut 0 bases from V and 6 bases from J, with 9 bases between. The CDR3 loop spans 13 amino acids. The CDR3 here is CASSLAGEHGYTF. CDR3 bases: TGTGCCAGCAGCTTGGCGGGTGAACATGGCTACACCTTC.

Concerning this clonotype itself: A much larger clone lies a single base off, so this may be a read error. The rearrangement joins TRBV7-8 to TRBJ1-3, with D perhaps matching TRBD1 (6 bases). CDR1 is SGHVS and CDR2 is FQNEAQ in the germline V gene. The CDR3 is made up of 13 amino acids. The CDR3: CASSRGNGKTIYF. The DNA of the CDR3 is TGTGCCAGCAGCAGGGGGAATGGAAAAACCATATATTTT.

The chain recombines TRBV7-9 with TRBJ2-1; 11 bases line up with TRBD2. The CDR3 is 15 amino acids. V trimming: 6 bases; J trimming: 4 bases; junction bases outside the gene matches: 5. Germline CDR1 and CDR2: SEHNR and FQNEAQ (reference sequence). The CDR3 DNA follows: TGTGCCAGCAGAGTCACTAGCGGGGGTTACAATGAGCAGTTCTTC. Protein product: CASRVTSGGYNEQFF. The variable domain in full, completed from reference TRBV7-9 and TRBJ2-1, reads DTGVSQNPRHKITKRGQNVTFRCDPISEHNRLYWYRQTLGQGPEFLTYFQNEAQLEKSRLLSDRFSAERPKGSFSTLEIQRTEQGDSAMYLCASRVTSGGYNEQFFGPGTRLTVL.

The chain has TRBV6-5 and TRBJ1-4; D not certain. The germline V gene encodes CDR1 MNHEY and CDR2 SVGAGI. Trimming cost V 6 bases and J 8 bases, with 19 bases left between them. The length of the CDR3 is 15 residues. The DNA of the CDR3 is TGTGCCAGCAGCAAGACATATCGACGTGAGGAAAAACTGTTTTTT. This encodes CASSKTYRREEKLFF.

The sample holds many counts of this clonotype. The V and J genes are TRBV10-3 and TRBJ1-6; D is ambiguous. CDR3 length: 13 amino acids. Germline V CDR1 and CDR2: ENHRY, SYGVKD. V was shortened by 0 bases and J by 9 bases, with 6 bases between the two germline ends. CDR3 amino acids: CAISESGSSPLHF. In nucleotides, the CDR3 is TGTGCCATCAGTGAGTCCGGGAGTTCACCCCTCCACTTT.

This clonotype showed up just a few times. The CDR3 does not close with the conserved phenylalanine or tryptophan, likely indicating a read error. The chain carries TRBV5-1 and TRBJ2-7, with TRBD1 matching 8 bases. The V and J ends lost 2 bases and 2 bases, in that order; junction bases with no gene match: 6. The germline V gene has CDR1 SGHRS and CDR2 YFSETQ. This CDR3 is built from 15 residues. The CDR3, as DNA: TGCGCCAGCAGCTTTAGGTGGGACAGGACCTACGAGCAGTACAAC. Translated, it gives CASSFRWDRTYEQYN.

At least ten counts were recorded for this clonotype. This chain joins TRBV3-1 and TRBJ2-2; D possibly corresponds to TRBD2 (5 bases). In germline, CDR1 is LGHDT, CDR2 YNNKEL (reference sequence). The CDR3 length is 16 residues. Between the trimmed V and J ends, which lost 4 bases and 5 bases, there was a span of 17 bases. The CDR3 bases are TGTGCCAGCAGCCCTGAGGGTATGATGAGAACCGGGGAGCTGTTTTTT. It yields the protein CASSPEGMMRTGELFF.

The sample holds many counts of this clonotype. The gene calls are TRBV4-1 and TRBJ2-6; 8 nucleotides line up with TRBD2. From germline, CDR1 is MGHRA and CDR2 YSYEKL. The CDR3 covers 18 residues. The V gene end was trimmed by 5 bases and the J gene end by 2 bases; junction bases not matched to a gene: 11. The CDR3 sequence: CASSGESSGVTGANVLTF. The CDR3 DNA reads as TGCGCCAGCAGCGGAGAGAGTAGCGGGGTAACTGGGGCCAACGTCCTGACTTTC.

This clonotype was picked up many times. The rearrangement joins TRBV7-9 to TRBJ2-2; 8 bases map to TRBD1. Germline V gene lookup returns CDR1 SEHNR and CDR2 FQNEAQ (reference sequence). The ends lost 6 bases at V and 1 base at J; junction bases unmatched: 1. The CDR3 has 14 amino acids. As DNA, the CDR3 is TGTGCCAGCAGAGGGACAGGGAACACCGGGGAGCTGTTTTTT. This gives the protein CASRGTGNTGELFF.